The rows below give T cell receptor beta chains drawn from one sample of a study of human T cells and chemical hapten exposure. TCRdb ran MiXCR on the RACE reads and lists one entry per CDR3 protein. The sample carries approximately 100,000 distinct CDR3 sequences, roughly 11% recorded once. Specimen: whole blood, collected in connection with sensitization to the hapten diphenylcyclopropenone (DPC). The receptor source for this set is a woman aged 40-49 years with alopecia areata. Some clones in this sample may be carry-over from other donors' samples. Each CDR3 is given with its conserved first and last residue. Fields, in order: V gene, CDR3 protein.

V gene: TRBV9
CDR3 protein: CASSLRQGGISETQYF

V gene: TRBV20-1
CDR3 protein: CSARKSAGNTEAFF

V gene: TRBV20-1
CDR3 protein: CSAHLGQHNTGELFF

V gene: TRBV12-3/TRBV12-4
CDR3 protein: CASTLEGRYGYTF

V gene: TRBV24-1
CDR3 protein: CATSSAGGKSYNEQFF

V gene: TRBV28
CDR3 protein: CASKVGGSSYEQYF

V gene: TRBV6-6
CDR3 protein: CASGGLPVNYGYTF

V gene: TRBV5-1
CDR3 protein: CASSLAGGFNQPQHF

V gene: TRBV6-6
CDR3 protein: CASSRLAGDYEQYF

V gene: TRBV5-6
CDR3 protein: CASSHDWPYEQYF

V gene: TRBV12-3/TRBV12-4
CDR3 protein: CASSPSPREQYF